The present T cell receptor (beta chain) was sequenced within a study of ipilimumab plus nivolumab after autologous stem cell transplantation. Study summary: Patients received a median of roughly five ipilimumab and 8 nivolumab doses. Study results and caveats: Authors suggest TCR repertoire, Treg phenotype and gut microbiota support further study.

Patients got ipilimumab 1 mg/kg beginning 14 to 28 days post-transplant. This table comes from immunoSEQ multiplex PCR, and its TCRdb copy is limited to in-frame clones, with some not included. The sample contains more than 15,000 clones, around four fifths of which appear only once. For this clone: Its antigen is currently unknown.

The specimen comprised PBMCs, sampled in a trial of ipilimumab plus nivolumab as post-transplant consolidation. This TCR came from a male donor with diffuse large B-cell lymphoma.

CDR3 bases: TGTGCCAGCAGCCCGAGGACAGGGTCAGCCGGAAACACCATATATTTT. Translated: CASSPRTGSAGNTIYF. The V call is TRBV9, the J call TRBJ1-3, with 8 bases lining up with TRBD1. CDR3 size: 16 residues. CDR1 SGDLS and CDR2 YYNGEE come from the germline V gene. V shed 4 bases and J 4 bases; nucleotides not matched to a gene: 10.